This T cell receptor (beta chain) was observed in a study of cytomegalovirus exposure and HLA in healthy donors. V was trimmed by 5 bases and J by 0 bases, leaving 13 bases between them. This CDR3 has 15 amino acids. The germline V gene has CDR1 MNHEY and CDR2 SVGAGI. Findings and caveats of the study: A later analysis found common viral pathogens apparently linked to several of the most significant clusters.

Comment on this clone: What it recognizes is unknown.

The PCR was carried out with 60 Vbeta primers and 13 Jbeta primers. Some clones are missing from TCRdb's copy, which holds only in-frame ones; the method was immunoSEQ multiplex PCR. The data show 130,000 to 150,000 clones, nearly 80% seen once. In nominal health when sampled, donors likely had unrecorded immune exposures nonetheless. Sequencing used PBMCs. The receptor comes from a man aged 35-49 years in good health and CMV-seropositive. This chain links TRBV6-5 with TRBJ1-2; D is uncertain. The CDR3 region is CASSGIERANYGYTF. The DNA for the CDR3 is TGTGCCAGCAGTGGTATCGAAAGAGCTAACTATGGCTACACCTTC.